This TCR beta chain is drawn from a study of T-cell reconstitution after alpha-beta-depleted transplantation in children. The study, taken as a whole, reports: Some patients showed high day-60 TCRbeta diversity, which derived from surviving recipient T cells and thymic progenitors. Hyperexpanded clones declined; after one year, newly produced T cells mostly supplied diversity. About two months after transplant, alpha-beta T cells reportedly came from several hundred expanded graft clones.

The ends were cut back, 4 bases at V and 4 bases at J, with 5 bases in the middle. Looked up from germline, CDR1 is KGHSH and CDR2 is LQKENI. The CDR3 runs to 11 residues. Ten or more counts support this clonotype. The antigen remains unidentified. Unique molecular identifiers were used to barcode this TCRbeta library. TCRdb passed the PCR reads through MiXCR, listing each CDR3 protein once. The sample shows 250,000 to 300,000 distinct CDR3 sequences, around a tenth of them seen only once. The rearrangement links TRBV18 to TRBJ2-7; the D is unclear. This sequence originates from a boy under two years old with acute myeloid leukemia, due to receive a stem cell transplant. The material was PBMCs, obtained before TCRalphabeta/CD19-depleted stem cell transplant. CDR3 DNA sequence: TGTGCCAGCTCACAATCGTACGAGCAGTACTTC. This translates into CASSQSYEQYF.